These T cell receptor beta chains were read from a single sample in a study of spatial heterogeneity in lung cancer. TCRdb re-called the 5' RACE reads through MiXCR, storing one row per CDR3 protein. The profile shows some 10,000 distinct CDR3 sequences, about 6% of them singletons. The sample was lung tumor tissue, taken at surgery. These receptor sequences come from a male donor with early-stage non-small cell lung cancer. CDR3s include the opening cysteine and the closing phenylalanine or tryptophan.

V: TRBV3-1
CDR3: CASSQGTSLSVLYYGYTF

V: TRBV5-1
CDR3: CASSTGEPGNQPQHF

V: TRBV20-1
CDR3: CSALPPLREQFF

V: TRBV12-3/TRBV12-4
CDR3: CASSLGTNYGYTF

V: TRBV6-1
CDR3: CASSGQGGSTEAFF

V: TRBV5-1
CDR3: CASSRGSITEAFF

V: TRBV5-5
CDR3: CASSLGMNTEAFF

V: TRBV12-3/TRBV12-4
CDR3: CASSLTQGIEQPQHF

V: TRBV28
CDR3: CASSRDPNTEAFF

V: TRBV20-1
CDR3: CSARDHSGAGTSYNEQFF